The clone carrying this TCR beta chain was picked up a small number of times. The source of the sample is a study of T cells in Graves' hyperthyroidism and ophthalmopathy. RNA transcripts gave rise to amplified TCR beta CDR3 regions. Primed by the HTBI set, a first-round RT-PCR was run on the TCR CDR3. TCRdb itself ran the multiplex PCR reads through MiXCR, one entry per CDR3 protein. The repertoire holds about 610,000 distinct CDR3 sequences, about 14% seen once, with approximately 4.3% in the top ten. For the diagnoses, clinical symptoms, serum thyroxine and TRAb, thyroid ultrasound and orbital computed tomography were used. Trimming shortened V by 8 bases and J by 1 base, and 14 bases separated the two germline ends. Germline CDR1 and CDR2: LGHDT and YNNKEL (reference sequence). The CDR3 contains 14 residues.

The chain joins TRBV3-1 to TRBJ1-2, with unresolved D. The specimen was blood. The source of this sequence is a woman aged 40 to 50 with Graves' ophthalmopathy. The CDR3 DNA reads TGTGCCAGCTCAGATCATGGGATTAACTATGGCTACACCTTC. This translates into CASSDHGINYGYTF.